The 27 T cell receptor beta chains presented below share a single source sample, sequenced in a study of a mutant IDH1 vaccine in newly diagnosed glioma. Sequencing was performed with immunoSEQ multiplex PCR; in TCRdb, only in-frame clones are kept and a portion is missing. The sample has tens of thousands of clones; 84% are singletons. The time point denotes: week 11, during vaccination. Every single dose of the vaccine, 300 ug of mutant IDH1 20-mer peptide, came with topical imiquimod. Their cognate antigens are unknown. The sample was PBMCs, taken from a glioma patient whose treatment included an IDH1 peptide vaccine. The receptors derive from a man aged 40-49 years with glioma.

The V and J genes are TRBV4-1 and TRBJ1-1; 7 bases align to TRBD1. Germline V CDR1 and CDR2: MGHRA, YSYEKL. With 0 bases clipped from V and 4 bases from J, the junction kept 8 bases outside the gene matches. The CDR3 consists of 16 residues. The CDR3 sequence is CASSQDLEQGITEAFF. In DNA, the CDR3 is TGCGCCAGCAGCCAAGATCTTGAACAGGGGATCACTGAAGCTTTCTTT.

V usage is TRBV7-2 and J usage is TRBJ2-5, with TRBD2 identical over 14 bases. J was trimmed by 2 bases and V by 6 bases; bases with no gene match: 5. This CDR3 is 16 amino acids long. Per the germline V gene, CDR1 is SGHTA and CDR2 is FQGNSA. The CDR3 sequence: CASRAGLAGGQETQYF. Here the CDR3 DNA reads TGTGCCAGCAGGGCCGGACTAGCGGGAGGACAAGAGACCCAGTACTTC. Based on the CDR3 plus reference TRBV7-2 and TRBJ2-5, the full variable domain is GAGVSQSPSNKVTEKGKDVELRCDPISGHTALYWYRQSLGQGLEFLIYFQGNSAPDKSGLPSDRFSAERTGGSVSTLTIQRTQQEDSAVYLCASRAGLAGGQETQYFGPGTRLLVL.

The CDR3 sequence: CASSTAGGVYEQYF. The CDR3 DNA sequence: TGTGCCAGCAGTACCGCAGGGGGCGTTTACGAGCAGTACTTC. The rearrangement joins TRBV6-5 to TRBJ2-7, with 8 bases lining up with TRBD1. Germline trimming cut 5 bases from V and 4 bases from J; bases unmatched to any gene: 7. Germline assignment: CDR1 MNHEY and CDR2 SVGAGI. The CDR3 covers 14 residues.

V is TRBV6-1 and J is TRBJ1-5, with a tentative D call TRBD1 (5 bases). Germline CDR1 reads MNHNS; CDR2 reads SASEGT. This CDR3 contains 14 residues. The CDR3 sequence is CAEVWTNSNQPQHF. The CDR3 coding sequence is TGTGCAGAGGTCTGGACAAATAGCAATCAGCCCCAGCATTTT.

The rearrangement joins TRBV6-1 to TRBJ2-4, with a possible D match to TRBD1 (6 bases). This CDR3 comprises 14 residues. Germline V gene lookup returns CDR1 MNHNS and CDR2 SASEGT. V was cut by 7 bases and J by 4 bases, with 14 bases left in between. CDR3 region: CASKTWQGKNIQYF. CDR3 sequence (DNA): TGTGCCAGCAAGACCTGGCAGGGGAAAAACATTCAGTACTTC.

This clone occurred once. The genes are TRBV6-5 and TRBJ2-3; D gene ambiguous. The germline CDR1 and CDR2 sequences are MNHEY and SVGAGI. The CDR3 sequence is 14 residues long. V lost 6 bases to trimming and J lost 0 bases, with 10 bases between them. The CDR3: CASSRPLSTDTQYF. DNA for the CDR3: TGTGCCAGCAGCCGCCCTTTGAGCACAGATACGCAGTATTTT.

This clone has more than one count but fewer than ten. The V and J genes are TRBV6-4 and TRBJ2-2; 10 nucleotides agree with TRBD1. CDR1 is MRHNA, CDR2 SNTAGT, per germline. The CDR3 extends over 15 amino acids. Trimming at V came to 6 bases and at J to 3 bases, leaving 4 bases not matched to a gene. The CDR3 bases are TGTGCCAGCAGAGCCGGGACAGGGGACACCGGGGAGCTGTTTTTT. As protein: CASRAGTGDTGELFF.

This clone came up a few times. CDR3 nucleotide sequence: TGCGCCAGCAGCTTGTATGGAGCGGGGGCCGGCAATGAGCAGTTCTTC. As protein: CASSLYGAGAGNEQFF. The chain employs TRBV5-1 and TRBJ2-1, with 8 nucleotides matching TRBD2. The germline CDR1 and CDR2 sequences are SGHRS and YFSETQ. Trimming removed 1 base from V and 6 bases from J; junction bases left unmatched: 9. The CDR3 spans 16 residues.

CDR3 in DNA: TGTGCCAGCAGCAAAACCGGGACAAGGGGTAATAACAAAGCTTTCTTT. It encodes CASSKTGTRGNNKAFF. The chain has TRBV9 and TRBJ1-1, with D possibly being TRBD1 (6 bases). The CDR3 loop spans 16 amino acids. Trimming stripped 4 bases from V and 9 bases from J, with 25 bases between. Germline CDR1 SGDLS, CDR2 YYNGEE.

This chain links TRBV6-6 with TRBJ1-5; TRBD1 might be the D (5 bases). Germline CDR1 and CDR2: MNHNY and SVGAGI (reference sequence). The CDR3 contains 11 residues. Between the trimmed V and J ends, which lost 5 bases and 12 bases, there was a span of 11 bases. CDR3 sequence reads: CASSVTGDQHF. The CDR3 region has the DNA TGTGCCAGCAGTGTCACAGGTGACCAGCATTTT.

The rearrangement links TRBV19 to TRBJ1-1, with D uncertain. V was trimmed by 5 bases and J by 4 bases, leaving 11 bases between them. The CDR3 totals 13 residues. Per the germline V gene, CDR1 is LNHDA and CDR2 is SQIVND (reference sequence). CDR3 sequence (DNA): TGTGCCAGTAGTCCCACCAGAGGCACTGAAGCTTTCTTT. Translated, it gives CASSPTRGTEAFF.

V usage is TRBV21-1 and J usage is TRBJ2-7; the table assigns TRBD2, which was not confirmed against the DNA. TRBV21-1 is labeled a pseudogene. This CDR3 comprises 15 residues. The CDR3 loop reads CARRSGLAETYEQYF. DNA for the CDR3: TGTGCCCGAAGGTCCGGACTAGCGGAGACCTACGAGCAGTACTTC.

This clone is labeled medium-sized. This sequence joins TRBV7-2 and TRBJ1-1; 7 bases agree with TRBD1. Unmatched junction bases numbered 6, after V lost 6 bases and J lost 11 bases. The CDR3 runs 11 residues. Germline loops: CDR1 SGHTA, CDR2 FQGNSA. The chain's CDR3 is CASRLDRAAFF. The CDR3, as DNA: TGTGCCAGCAGGCTCGACAGGGCGGCTTTCTTT.

This sequence joins TRBV10-3 and TRBJ2-1, with TRBD2 identical over 8 bases. V dropped 2 bases and J dropped 8; count of bases not matched to a gene: 11. CDR3 length equals 16 residues. Germline V gene sequence: CDR1 ENHRY, CDR2 SYGVKD. The CDR3 DNA follows: TGTGCCATCAGTGAGACAGGGACTAGGAGGAACCATGAGCAGTTCTTC. The encoded protein is CAISETGTRRNHEQFF.

The rearrangement links TRBV10-2 to TRBJ2-4; D perhaps matches TRBD1 (6 bases). V was pared by 2 bases and J by 9 bases, with 14 bases between. The germline gives CDR1 WSHSY, CDR2 SAAADI. CDR3 length equals 14 residues. The CDR3 sequence is CASSERAGASIQYF. CDR3 sequence (DNA): TGCGCCAGCAGTGAGCGGGCAGGGGCGAGCATTCAGTACTTC.

The J gene is TRBJ2-7, the V gene TRBV19; possibly TRBD2 for D (5 bases). The V gene's germline CDR1 is LNHDA and CDR2 SQIVND (reference sequence). Trimming took 5 bases from V and 2 from J, leaving 10 bases between them. The CDR3 runs to 13 residues. The chain's CDR3 is CASSPPGAYEQYF. The CDR3 DNA sequence: TGTGCCAGTAGTCCCCCCGGGGCCTACGAGCAGTACTTC.

In this sample, this clone turned up a few times. The J gene is TRBJ1-5, the V gene TRBV15; the match to TRBD1 covers 7 bases. The CDR3 sequence is 15 residues long. V was clipped by 1 base and J by 5 bases; unmatched bases: 5. Germline V gene sequence: CDR1 LNHNV, CDR2 YYDKDF (reference sequence). The CDR3 sequence is CATSRGQTGYQPQHF. CDR3 DNA: TGTGCCACCAGCAGAGGACAGACAGGGTATCAGCCCCAGCATTTT.

V is TRBV5-1 and J is TRBJ2-3; no definite D call. Germline V gives CDR1 SGHRS, CDR2 YFSETQ. V was trimmed by 2 bases and J by 6 bases, leaving 10 bases between them. This CDR3 contains 13 residues. CDR3 bases: TGCGCCAGCAGCTTAGGACCCGGTGATACGCAGTATTTT. It encodes CASSLGPGDTQYF.

V gene TRBV7-8 combines with J gene TRBJ2-7, with unresolved D. Deletions cut 5 bases from V and 2 bases from J, with 13 bases between. The CDR3 totals 14 residues. Germline loops: CDR1 SGHVS, CDR2 FQNEAQ. The CDR3 spells CASSPKDGTYEQYF. CDR3 nucleotide sequence: TGTGCCAGCAGCCCGAAGGACGGTACCTACGAGCAGTACTTC.

J is TRBJ2-7 and V is TRBV18, with 9 bases aligning to TRBD1. The V gene end was trimmed by 2 bases and the J gene end by 9 bases; junction bases not matched to a gene: 8. Germline lookup yields CDR1 KGHSH and CDR2 LQKENI. The CDR3 loop spans 14 amino acids. In nucleotides, the CDR3 is TGTGCCAGCTCACCATCCGGGACAGGGTCCCCGCAGTACTTC. It is translated as CASSPSGTGSPQYF.

This chain joins TRBV18 and TRBJ1-5, with TRBD1 as a possible D gene (6 bases). This CDR3 is built from 15 residues. Trimming took 5 bases from V and 0 from J, leaving 11 bases between them. The V gene's germline CDR1 is KGHSH and CDR2 LQKENI. DNA of the CDR3: TGTGCCAGCTCAAAGGGGGACTATAGCAATCAGCCCCAGCATTTT. Encoded protein: CASSKGDYSNQPQHF.

The chain uses TRBV27 and TRBJ2-5; a possible D gene is TRBD1 (6 bases). Trimming took off 3 bases at V and 6 bases at J, with 11 bases between the two ends. The CDR3 contains 13 residues. Germline CDR1 and CDR2: MNHEY and SMNVEV (reference sequence). CDR3 in DNA: TGTGCCAGCAGTTTTAACAGGGTAAAGACCCAGTACTTC. This codes for CASSFNRVKTQYF.

This sequence joins TRBV7-6 and TRBJ1-5, with D perhaps matching TRBD1 (6 bases). With 4 bases removed from V and 6 bases from J, the gap between germline ends came to 19 bases. The germline CDR1 and CDR2 sequences are SGHVS and FNYEAQ. The CDR3 runs 16 residues. CDR3 sequence reads: CASSSLPRGRGQPQHF. CDR3 nucleotides: TGTGCCAGCAGCTCCCTCCCAAGGGGGAGAGGTCAGCCCCAGCATTTT.

This clone showed up just a few times. The J gene is TRBJ1-2, the V gene TRBV5-6; TRBD1 matches 9 bases. The length of the CDR3 is 13 residues. Germline assignment: CDR1 SGHDT and CDR2 YYEEEE. The V and J ends lost 4 bases and 4 bases, in that order; junction bases with no gene match: 2. CDR3 loop: CASSRGQGYGYTF. CDR3 nucleotide sequence: TGTGCCAGCAGCCGGGGACAGGGCTATGGCTACACCTTC.

The chain has TRBV14 and TRBJ1-1; D is undetermined. The CDR3 contains 13 residues. Germline lookup yields CDR1 SGHDN and CDR2 FVKESK. The ends were cut back, 6 bases at V and 1 base at J, with 9 bases in the middle. CDR3 residues: CASSKMENTEAFF. The CDR3, as DNA: TGTGCCAGCAGTAAGATGGAGAACACTGAAGCTTTCTTT.

J is TRBJ1-3 and V is TRBV6-1, with 7 bases fitting TRBD1. The CDR3 loop spans 15 amino acids. Trimming took 6 bases from V and 0 from J; bases not matched to a gene: 5. Germline CDR1 and CDR2: MNHNS and SASEGT. The CDR3 here is CASRRQGSSGNTIYF. The DNA of the CDR3 is TGTGCCAGCAGGAGACAGGGAAGCTCTGGAAACACCATATATTTT.

V usage is TRBV19 and J usage is TRBJ2-3, with D possibly being TRBD2 (6 bases). In germline, CDR1 is LNHDA, CDR2 SQIVND (reference sequence). The CDR3 is made up of 14 amino acids. V lost 4 bases to trimming and J lost 5 bases, with 13 bases between them. CDR3 sequence reads: CASSTLTGVDTQYF. In DNA, the CDR3 is TGTGCCAGTAGTACTTTAACGGGAGTAGATACGCAGTATTTT.